Sequencing of this T cell receptor beta chain was carried out in a study of blood T cell repertoires in COVID-19. Overall study context: The analysed material was cDNA or gDNA that came from T cells, B-cell-depleted T cells, or PBMCs.

The CDR3 is 15 amino acids. Trimming took off 0 bases at V and 5 bases at J, with 11 bases between the two ends. Germline V gene lookup returns CDR1 SGHRS and CDR2 YFSETQ. Study processing details: From reference gene primer amplification, estimates of nucleated cell counts were derived. Some clones are missing from TCRdb's copy, which holds only in-frame ones; the method was immunoSEQ multiplex PCR. V and J calls and clone size are given by that table; D and trimming were obtained from the DNA. The data show over 350,000 clones, around 89% seen once. V usage is TRBV5-1 and J usage is TRBJ2-2; D may be TRBD1 (5 bases). Sequencing input: peripheral blood. This receptor was obtained from a woman in her twenties or thirties with acute or convalescent COVID-19. The CDR3 is CASSLALGVTGELFF. The CDR3 nucleotides are TGCGCCAGCAGCTTGGCGTTAGGGGTGACCGGGGAGCTGTTTTTT.